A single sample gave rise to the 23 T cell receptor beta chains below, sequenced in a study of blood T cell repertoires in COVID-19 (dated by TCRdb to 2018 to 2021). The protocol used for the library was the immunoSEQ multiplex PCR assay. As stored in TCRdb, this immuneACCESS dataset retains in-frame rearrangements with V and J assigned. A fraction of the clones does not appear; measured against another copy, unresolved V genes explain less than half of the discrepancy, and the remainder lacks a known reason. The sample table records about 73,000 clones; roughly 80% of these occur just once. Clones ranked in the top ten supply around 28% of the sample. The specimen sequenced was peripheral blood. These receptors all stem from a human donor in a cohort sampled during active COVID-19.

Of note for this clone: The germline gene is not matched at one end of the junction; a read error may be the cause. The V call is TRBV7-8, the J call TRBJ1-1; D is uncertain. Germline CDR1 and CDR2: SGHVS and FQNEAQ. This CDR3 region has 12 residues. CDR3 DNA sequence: TGTGCCAGCCCATCGCTGGGCAGGATGCTGGTCTTT. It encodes CASPSLGRMLVF.

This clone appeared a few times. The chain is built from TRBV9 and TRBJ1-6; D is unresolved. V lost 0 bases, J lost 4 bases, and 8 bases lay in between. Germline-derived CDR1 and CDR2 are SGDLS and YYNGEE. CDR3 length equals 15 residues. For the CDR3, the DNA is TGTGCCAGCAGCGTAGCGGGAGAATATAATTCACCCCTCCACTTT. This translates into CASSVAGEYNSPLHF.

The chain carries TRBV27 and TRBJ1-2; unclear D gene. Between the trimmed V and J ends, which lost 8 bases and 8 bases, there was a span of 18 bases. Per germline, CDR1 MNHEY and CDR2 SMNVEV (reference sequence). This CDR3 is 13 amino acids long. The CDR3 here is CASGTLRGRGYTF. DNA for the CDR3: TGTGCCAGCGGAACCCTCAGAGGTCGGGGCTACACCTTC.

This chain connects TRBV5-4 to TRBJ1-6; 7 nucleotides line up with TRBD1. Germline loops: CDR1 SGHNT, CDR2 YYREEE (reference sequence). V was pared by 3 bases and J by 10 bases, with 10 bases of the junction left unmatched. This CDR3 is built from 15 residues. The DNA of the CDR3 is TGTGCCAGCAGCTCCGGGACAGTGAGAGGATCACCCCTCCACTTT. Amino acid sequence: CASSSGTVRGSPLHF.

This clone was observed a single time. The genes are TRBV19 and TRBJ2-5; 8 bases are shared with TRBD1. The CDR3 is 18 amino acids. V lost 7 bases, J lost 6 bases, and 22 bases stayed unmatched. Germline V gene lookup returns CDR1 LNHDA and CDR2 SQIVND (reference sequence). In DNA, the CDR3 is TGTGCCAGTACCCCCCGGGCAGGGGGCGTAGAGTCCTGGAAGACCCAGTACTTC. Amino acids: CASTPRAGGVESWKTQYF.

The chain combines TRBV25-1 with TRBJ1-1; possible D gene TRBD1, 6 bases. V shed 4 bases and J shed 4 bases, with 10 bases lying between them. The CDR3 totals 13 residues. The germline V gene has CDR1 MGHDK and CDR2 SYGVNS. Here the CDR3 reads CASSAGGLTEAFF. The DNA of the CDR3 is TGTGCCAGCAGTGCGGGGGGCCTCACTGAAGCTTTCTTT. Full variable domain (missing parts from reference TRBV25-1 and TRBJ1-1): EADIYQTPRYLVIGTGKKITLECSQTMGHDKMYWYQQDPGMELHLIHYSYGVNSTEKGDLSSESTVSRIRTEHFPLTLESARPSHTSQYLCASSAGGLTEAFFGQGTRLTVV.

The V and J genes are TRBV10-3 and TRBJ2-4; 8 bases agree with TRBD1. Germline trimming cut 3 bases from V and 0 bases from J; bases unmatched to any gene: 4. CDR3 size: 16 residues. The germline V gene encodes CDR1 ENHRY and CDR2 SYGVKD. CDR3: CAISDAGGAAKNIQYF. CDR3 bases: TGTGCCATCAGTGACGCAGGGGGCGCAGCCAAAAACATTCAGTACTTC.

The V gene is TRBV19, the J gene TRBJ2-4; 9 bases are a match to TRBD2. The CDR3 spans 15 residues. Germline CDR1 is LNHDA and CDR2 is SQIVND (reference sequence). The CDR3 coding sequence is TGTGCGAGCCGTGGCGGGGGGGCGAGGTTGGACATTCAGTACTTC. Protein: CASRGGGARLDIQYF. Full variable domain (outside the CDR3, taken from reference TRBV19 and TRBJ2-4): DGGITQSPKYLFRKEGQNVTLSCEQNLNHDAMYWYRQDPGQGLRLIYYSQIVNDFQKGDIAEGYSVSREKKESFPLTVTSAQKNPTAFYLCASRGGGARLDIQYFGAGTRLSVL.

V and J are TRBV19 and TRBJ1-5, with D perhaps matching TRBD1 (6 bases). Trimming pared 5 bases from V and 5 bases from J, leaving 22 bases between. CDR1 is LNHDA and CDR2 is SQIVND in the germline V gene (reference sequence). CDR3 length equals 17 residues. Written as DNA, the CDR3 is TGTGCCAGTAGTCTGTTTCGGGGGGCCCTCTTGGATCAGCCCCAGCATTTT. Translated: CASSLFRGALLDQPQHF.

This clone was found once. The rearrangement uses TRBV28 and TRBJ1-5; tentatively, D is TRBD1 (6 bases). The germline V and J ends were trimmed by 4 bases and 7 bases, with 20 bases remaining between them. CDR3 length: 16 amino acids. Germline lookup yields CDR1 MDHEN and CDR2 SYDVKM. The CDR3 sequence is CASSSRGGRLFQPQHF. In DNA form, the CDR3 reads TGTGCCAGCAGTTCCCGGGGGGGCCGGCTTTTCCAGCCCCAGCATTTT.

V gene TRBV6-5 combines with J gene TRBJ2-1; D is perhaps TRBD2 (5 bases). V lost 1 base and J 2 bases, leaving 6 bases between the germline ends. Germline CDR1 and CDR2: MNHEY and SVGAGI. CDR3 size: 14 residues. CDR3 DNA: TGTGCCAGCAGTTACTTCGGGACCTACAATGAGCAGTTCTTC. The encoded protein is CASSYFGTYNEQFF.

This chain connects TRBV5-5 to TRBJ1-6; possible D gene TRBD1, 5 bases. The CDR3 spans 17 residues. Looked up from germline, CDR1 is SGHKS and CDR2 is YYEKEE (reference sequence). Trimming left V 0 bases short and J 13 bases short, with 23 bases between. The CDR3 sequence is CASSLAKARRGGAPLHF. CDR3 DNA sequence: TGTGCCAGCAGCTTGGCCAAGGCCCGGAGGGGTGGGGCCCCCCTCCACTTT.

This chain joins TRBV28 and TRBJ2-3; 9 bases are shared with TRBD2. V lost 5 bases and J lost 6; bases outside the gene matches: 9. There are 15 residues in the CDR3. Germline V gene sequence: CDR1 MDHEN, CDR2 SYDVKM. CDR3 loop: CASSRAAGGRDTQYF. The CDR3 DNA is TGTGCCAGCAGTCGAGCAGCGGGGGGAAGGGATACGCAGTATTTT.

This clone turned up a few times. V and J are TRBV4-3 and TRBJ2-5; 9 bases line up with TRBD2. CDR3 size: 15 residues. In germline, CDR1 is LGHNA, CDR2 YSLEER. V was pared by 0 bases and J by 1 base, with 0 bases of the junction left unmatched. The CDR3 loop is CASSQERGGQETQYF. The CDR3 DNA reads TGCGCCAGCAGCCAAGAGCGGGGGGGCCAAGAGACCCAGTACTTC.

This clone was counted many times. The CDR3 coding sequence is TGTGCCAGCAGACTCGGACAGAGGCCTAATGAAAAACTGTTTTTT. This encodes CASRLGQRPNEKLFF. This chain joins TRBV27 and TRBJ1-4; TRBD1 might be the D (6 bases). Trimming stripped 6 bases from V and 3 bases from J, with 14 bases between. The CDR3 runs 15 residues. Germline-derived CDR1 and CDR2 are MNHEY and SMNVEV (reference sequence). The complete variable domain, with remaining parts taken from reference TRBV27 and TRBJ1-4, reads EAQVTQNPRYLITVTGKKLTVTCSQNMNHEYMSWYRQDPGLGLRQIYYSMNVEVTDKGDVPEGYKVSRKEKRNFPLILESPSPNQTSLYFCASRLGQRPNEKLFFGSGTQLSVL.

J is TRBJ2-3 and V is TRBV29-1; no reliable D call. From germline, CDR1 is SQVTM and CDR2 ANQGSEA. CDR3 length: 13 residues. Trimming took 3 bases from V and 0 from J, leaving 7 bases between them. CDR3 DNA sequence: TGCAGCGTTGACAGGCCTAGCACAGATACGCAGTATTTT. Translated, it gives CSVDRPSTDTQYF.

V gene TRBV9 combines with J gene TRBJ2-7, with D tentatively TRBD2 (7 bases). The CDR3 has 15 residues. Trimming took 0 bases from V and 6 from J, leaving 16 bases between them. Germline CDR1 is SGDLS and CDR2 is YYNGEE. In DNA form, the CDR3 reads TGTGCCAGCAGCGTAGTGGGGGGGCCTAGCGCCGAGCAGTACTTC. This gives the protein CASSVVGGPSAEQYF.

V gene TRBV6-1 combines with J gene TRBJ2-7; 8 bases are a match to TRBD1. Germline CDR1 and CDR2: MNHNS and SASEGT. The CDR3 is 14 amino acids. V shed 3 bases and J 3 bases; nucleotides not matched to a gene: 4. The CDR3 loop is CASSDRGRFYEQYF. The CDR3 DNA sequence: TGTGCCAGCAGTGACAGGGGGCGTTTCTACGAGCAGTACTTC.

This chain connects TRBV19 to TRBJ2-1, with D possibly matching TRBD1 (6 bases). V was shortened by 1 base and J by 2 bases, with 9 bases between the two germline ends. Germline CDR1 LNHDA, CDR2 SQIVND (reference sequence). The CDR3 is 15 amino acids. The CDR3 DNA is TGTGCCAGTAGTATAGGGTGGACAGCCTACAATGAGCAGTTCTTC. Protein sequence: CASSIGWTAYNEQFF.

CDR3 nucleotides: TGTGCCAGCAGCCACCAGGGTGCGCCCCACGAGCAGTACTTC. It yields the protein CASSHQGAPHEQYF. V and J are TRBV3-1 (or the pseudogene TRBV3-2) and TRBJ2-7; perhaps TRBD1 as D (5 bases). The length of the CDR3 is 14 residues. Germline-derived CDR1 and CDR2 are LGHDT and YNNKEL (reference sequence). V was shortened by 3 bases and J by 5 bases, with 14 bases between the two germline ends.

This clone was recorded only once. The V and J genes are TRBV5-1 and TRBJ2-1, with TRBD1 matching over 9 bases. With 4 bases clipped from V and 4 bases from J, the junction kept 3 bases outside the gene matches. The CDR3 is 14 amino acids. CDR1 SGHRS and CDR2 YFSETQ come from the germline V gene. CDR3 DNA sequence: TGCGCCAGCAGCAAGACAGGGGGGTACAATGAGCAGTTCTTC. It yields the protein CASSKTGGYNEQFF. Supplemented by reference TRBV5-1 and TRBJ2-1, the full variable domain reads KAGVTQTPRYLIKTRGQQVTLSCSPISGHRSVSWYQQTPGQGLQFLFEYFSETQRNKGNFPGRFSGRQFSNSRSEMNVSTLELGDSALYLCASSKTGGYNEQFFGPGTRLTVL.

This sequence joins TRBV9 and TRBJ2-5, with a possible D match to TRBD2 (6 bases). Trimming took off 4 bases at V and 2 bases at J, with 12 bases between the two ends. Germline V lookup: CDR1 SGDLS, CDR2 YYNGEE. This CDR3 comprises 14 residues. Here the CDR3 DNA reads TGTGCCAGCAGCATCGGGACTTTTCAAGAGACCCAGTACTTC. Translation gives CASSIGTFQETQYF.

CDR3 loop: CAISSQGVNTEAFF. DNA for the CDR3: TGTGCCATCAGTAGTCAGGGGGTGAACACTGAAGCTTTCTTT. The chain couples TRBV10-3 to TRBJ1-1; TRBD1 matches at 7 bases. Per germline, CDR1 ENHRY and CDR2 SYGVKD. V was clipped by 5 bases and J by 0 bases; unmatched bases: 3. The CDR3 extends over 14 amino acids.